This TCR beta chain is drawn from a study of Graves' ophthalmopathy and Graves' hyperthyroidism. TCR beta CDR3 regions were amplified from RNA transcripts. HTBI primers primed a first-round RT-PCR, and a second-round multiplex PCR followed. TCRdb re-analysed the multiplex PCR reads in MiXCR, keeping a single row per CDR3 protein. Among about 550,000 distinct CDR3 sequences listed, 35% to 40% were seen once. The CDR3 is made up of 15 amino acids. The junction had 6 bases not matched to a gene; V was cut back by 5 bases and J by 5 bases. Per germline, CDR1 ENHRY and CDR2 SYGVKD. Lactation, pregnancy, uncontrolled infections and other autoimmune diseases were all grounds for excluding patients. This clonotype was found many times.

V usage is TRBV10-3 and J usage is TRBJ2-3; 11 bases map to TRBD1. The TCR originated in an adult man with Graves' hyperthyroidism. The sample taken for sequencing was peripheral blood or thyroid tissue (not recorded which). In nucleotides, the CDR3 is TGTGCCATCAGTTCCCGGACAGGGGGCGAAGATACGCAGTATTTT. Translation: CAISSRTGGEDTQYF.